A selection of T cell receptor beta chains follows, all from one sample in a study of shared clonotypes between healthy human individuals. Clones were read by immunoSEQ multiplex PCR, and TCRdb kept only the in-frame ones, dropping some. Of around 2,100,000 clones in the sample, about 95% are singletons; the top ten hold less than 1.5%. The sequenced material came from naive CD8+ T cells sorted from blood. The receptors here all came from a man aged 18 to 29 in good health. Both conserved end residues are part of each CDR3.

TRBV5-4 | 15 | CASSLWSGDNYGYTF
TRBV5-6 | 14 | CASSLLENTGELFF
TRBV25-1 | 11 | CASSGSDEQYF
TRBV7-9 | 13 | CASRFDRNEKLFF
TRBV2 | 10 | CASRRQSAFF
TRBV4-1 | 13 | CASSLNSNTEAFF
TRBV5-6 | 14 | CASSLGTGNTEAFF
TRBV7-9 | 13 | CASSLALNTEAFF
TRBV6-1 | 16 | CASSEWGTGRGQPQHF
TRBV25-1 | 16 | CASSEPLSTTNEKLFF
TRBV5-8 | 17 | CASSLGTSVGGEETQYF
TRBV4-1 | 14 | CASSQGTGGPEQYF
TRBV9 | 16 | CASSVEGSLVPYEQYF
TRBV5-4 | 14 | CASSFSSGRGELFF
TRBV30 | 12 | CAWSPWGTEAFF
TRBV19 | 15 | CASSIEGTGAYEQYF
TRBV5-4 | 13 | CASRPTGGNTIYF
TRBV6-5 | 15 | CASSYVGQTNEKLFF
TRBV7-9 | 13 | CASSPPAQETQYF
TRBV5-4 | 15 | CASSFSVPMNTEAFF
TRBV7-2 | 15 | CASSRRGAGDNEQFF
TRBV5-1 | 15 | CASSLGTVGWYEQYF
TRBV9 | 13 | CASSPREGYEQYF
TRBV27 | 13 | CASSSGGPYEQYF
TRBV13 | 14 | CASSLLSWTDEAFF
TRBV30 | 10 | CAWQGYGYTF
TRBV5-1 | 12 | CASSLYGYEQYF
TRBV9 | 15 | CASSVEGGVGEKLFF
TRBV19 | 15 | CASTPLGYSNQPQHF
TRBV27 | 17 | CASSRTLGGGSYNEQFF